This TCR beta chain was observed in a study of T cells after yellow fever vaccination. Study-level information: Preparing low-cell-number fractions relied on SMART-Seq v4 Ultra Low Input. The study's findings and limits: Some clonotypes were seen in both the CD4 and the CD8 compartments. These made up a small share and likely arose from convergent recombination. Booster samples showed a return of most primary-vaccination clones (around 96% CD4, about 87% CD8).

TCRdb reanalysed the 5' RACE reads using MiXCR and keeps one entry per CDR3 protein. The sample lists about 630,000 distinct CDR3 sequences; more than 9% were seen once. This clonotype appeared a few times. The antigen remains unidentified. The TCR comes from a man younger than 45 who received the YFV17D yellow fever vaccine. This material consisted of PBMCs, taken on the day of the yellow fever booster vaccination.

The CDR3 here is CASSLEGSVPPLHF. CDR3 nucleotides: TGTGCCAGCAGCTTAGAGGGCTCGGTGCCACCCCTCCACTTT. The chain carries TRBV7-6 and TRBJ1-6; D unclear. The CDR3 contains 14 residues. Germline CDR1 SGHVS, CDR2 FNYEAQ. V lost 1 base and J 11 bases, leaving 12 bases between the germline ends.